This T cell receptor (beta chain) was recovered during a study of shared clonotypes between healthy human individuals. Of note for this clone: Its target is unknown.

Germline CDR1 is SGDLS and CDR2 is YYNGEE. The V and J ends lost 0 bases and 1 base respectively, with 7 bases between them. This CDR3 contains 14 residues. General study points: Represented diversity (both genetic and exposure-history) was limited by the small number of donors. Of the naive CD4 clonotypes, around 4.8% were shared across a handful of donors.

Libraries were prepared by immunoSEQ multiplex PCR; TCRdb keeps only in-frame clonotypes and omits some of them. This sample has over a million clones, with 65% to 75% found just once. This chain connects TRBV9 to TRBJ1-1; no reliable D call. This receptor was taken from a man aged 18 to 29 in good health. Input material: memory CD4+ T cells sorted from blood. As to subset: CD45RA-negative fraction. CDR3 DNA sequence: TGTGCCAGCAGCGTAGACCCGGCGAACACTGAAGCTTTCTTT. It encodes CASSVDPANTEAFF.